This T cell receptor beta chain derives from a study of cytomegalovirus exposure and HLA in healthy donors (TCRdb year 2017). Broadly, across the study: An earlier analysis of several hundred of the donors reported over 250 Gb of sequence data and 117 million unique TCR beta sequences obtained from approximately 180 million T cells. Approximately 310 gigabases of sequencing data and approximately 80 million unique TCR sequences were included in an early release covering about 700 HLA-typed donors. The genetic ancestry cluster associated with self-reported Caucasian donors included 81% of the roughly 410 genotyped donors. The aim of the study was to test whether cataloging public T cell receptors could identify signatures of past pathogen exposure. The T cell repertoires of about 700 subjects were profiled by immunosequencing and related to cytomegalovirus serostatus. In addition to the first cohort of around 670 subjects, a separate validation cohort of 130 or so different subjects was used. To predict cytomegalovirus infection status, the study brought together high-throughput TCR immunosequencing, statistical association of individual TCRs with disease status, and machine learning. A later analysis re-analyzed previously published TCR beta repertoires from about 730 donors and added high-resolution HLA genotyping to study TCR occurrence patterns. Rather than using new phenotypic data, the later analysis identified candidate immune exposures from TCR beta sequences and from how often those sequences occurred across donors. In an earlier analysis of a few hundred of the donors, high-throughput TCR beta sequencing was used to judge whether each TCR beta V gene segment behaved as functional or pseudogenic. Donor age, sex, ethnicity and CMV serostatus were compiled together with the repertoire data. A later genetic analysis took genome-wide SNP genotypes for about three fifths of the roughly 670 donors and used that subset as a discovery cohort. All discovery cohort repertoires had been generated using a single sequencing platform. Class I and class II HLA loci were covered by the typing at four-digit resolution. Typing coverage varied by locus: about 629-630 donors for A, B, C, DRB1 and DQB1; around 560 for DQA1; about 600 for DPA1; 450 to 480 for DPB1. About 5 DR-DQ haplotypes were handled as single units for association and clustering, since linkage in the cohort was strong. Across under 500 genotyped donors of the cohort, an average of about 240,000 unique TCR beta nucleotide sequences per donor were sequenced, and roughly 18% of those sequences were non-productive. The paper as a whole reports these results and caveats: Correlated functional status among segregating V segments might reflect linkage disequilibrium, but an unknown experimental factor could not be ruled out. Strong co-occurrence of HLA alleles, especially DR and DQ, made assigning TCR associations to individual alleles difficult. In an earlier analysis of more than 500 of the donors, most TCR beta V segments appeared in productive rearrangements about 87% or about 30% of the time, broadly matching IMGT annotations. The sequencing pipeline was judged likely to have produced a cluster of highly shared sequence variants as a technical artifact. A later genetic analysis reported fewer N-insertions in productive TCRs among donors in an Asian-associated ancestry cluster than the roughly 620-donor mean. A further reported finding was that TCR beta sequences accurately predicted the HLA-A and HLA-B alleles for most subjects in the first cohort. While some public TCRs were present in many individuals, most TCR sequences turned up only very rarely across donors. Because HLA typing was missing for some donors at each locus, association tests included only the typed subset. The authors suggested that the approach could potentially be generalized to other disease states and immunological phenotypes. In a later analysis, HLA-associated TCR beta chains were found to be more clonally expanded and to have lower generation probabilities than equally common non-associated chains. The earlier analysis of 450 to 700 of the donors excluded 15 to 20 rarely observed V segments, including chromosome 9 orphons, because counts were too low. Immune exposure information for the cohort was limited to CMV serostatus. A few of the identified cytomegalovirus-associated TCR beta chains were confirmed in vitro to be specific for cytomegalovirus antigens. Several of the top co-occurrence clusters appeared to be linked to parvovirus B19, influenza, CMV and Epstein-Barr virus, according to a later analysis. This cohort had only TCR beta chains sequenced, and the lack of alpha or paired-chain data limited which features could be detected. A later analysis associated around 16,000 TCR beta sequences with specific HLA alleles at a false discovery rate of 0.05. In a later analysis, TCR association rates were found to vary across HLA loci, with the most associated TCRs seen for DRB1 alleles and the fewest for HLA-C alleles. Most CMV-associated TCR beta chains appeared to be HLA-restricted in a later analysis, and the HLA associations seemed to be driven largely by CMV exposure. The presence/absence analyses assumed that sequencing depth was roughly uniform across donors, and that assumption may not be true. Because the 87-base-pair reads could not distinguish some IMGT-functional V segments, including TRBV6-2 and TRBV6-3, those segments were excluded. Cytomegalovirus status was reported to be diagnosed by the classifier with high specificity and sensitivity in both the original and validation cohorts. A later genetic analysis associated a missense DCLRE1C variant with V-gene and J-gene trimming of TCR beta chains, and an independent cohort replicated the association. In the study, 150 to 200 TCR beta chains were listed as associated with cytomegalovirus.

Here V drops 4 bases and J drops 4 bases, and the junction holds 8 bases not matched to any gene. Reading from cysteine to phenylalanine, the CDR3 counts 15 amino acids. Only the CDR3 portion is preserved as DNA: 45 bases, with reading frame beginning at the first base. Looking up the germline V gene (reference sequence) yields CDR1 SEHNR and CDR2 FQNEAQ. To note about this clone: Its antigen target is currently unknown. Base qualities are not recorded, but no much larger clone differs from it by a single base.

To prepare the library, the immunoSEQ multiplex PCR assay was applied. For the multiplex PCR, a mixture combining 60 forward primers for TCR Vbeta segments and 13 reverse primers for TCR Jbeta segments was used. The CDR3 region of rearranged TCR beta genes was amplified from genomic DNA by a multiplex PCR assay. On the Illumina HiSeq System, the amplified TCR beta libraries were sequenced as 87-base-pair reads. For the original study's pipeline: In a later analysis, around 80 million unique TCR beta chains were counted across the roughly 670 repertoires, and roughly 10 million of these chains were shared by at least two donors. Raw reads were error-corrected and collapsed into unique sequences with a nearest-neighbor algorithm that merged closely related sequences to remove PCR and sequencing errors. Alignment of CDR3 sequences to IMGT reference sequences was used to assign V, D and J gene segments. Each retained sequence needed at least a six-nucleotide match to both a V gene segment and a J gene segment. Rearrangements were called productive when the CDR3 lacked stop codons and stayed in frame with V and J; all others were non-productive. CDR3 was defined by IMGT convention, running from the second conserved V-encoded cysteine to the conserved J-encoded phenylalanine. The earlier analysis of more than 450 of the donors excluded sequences that lacked an unambiguous match to a single V gene segment. An earlier analysis of a few hundred of the donors classified V segments as functional when productive rearrangements were above 56.7% and as segregating when the standard deviation between donors was above 5%. To diagnose cytomegalovirus status from the catalog of TCR beta chain sequences, a statistical classification framework was built. A later analysis assigned V and J genes by comparing TCR nucleotide sequences with IMGT/GENE-DB human TR gene sequences. In a later analysis, CDR3 sequences and most-parsimonious VDJ recombination scenarios were assigned using the TCRdist pipeline. In a later analysis, each TCR beta chain was defined by its CDR3 amino acid sequence together with its V-gene family, and reads without a unique V-gene family were excluded. To address suspected cross-contamination and a sequencing artifact, a later analysis removed over 500 highly shared, low-generation-probability nucleotide sequences. A later analysis calculated a clonal expansion index for each public chain from normalized within-repertoire ranks of inferred template counts. Generation probabilities in a later analysis came from a VDJ recombination model fitted to out-of-frame rearrangements, and those results were checked against IGoR. In a later analysis, hypergeometric tests were used to score TCR-TCR, TCR-HLA and TCR-CMV co-occurrence, with a repertoire-size bias correction applied to TCR pairs. A later analysis estimated false discovery rates by permuting HLA or CMV assignments 20 times. In a later analysis, co-occurring TCRs were grouped using DBSCAN, and TCRdist sequence similarity was added for clustering within HLA-allele-positive subsets. Repertoires with fewer than 30,000 or more than 120,000 public chains were left out of co-occurrence clustering, as were about five repertoires with anomalous nucleotide sharing. The table was pulled from immuneACCESS by TCRdb, which kept in-frame rearrangements only. Such tables lose some clones; where checked, under half of the loss comes from unresolved V genes, and the rest has no known cause. V, J and clone size are taken as reported in that table, and D and trimming were inferred from the DNA itself. For this sample the table gives some 170,000 clones, of which about 79% were detected only once. The ten largest account for 5% to 7% of the sample.

In total, approximately 690 healthy bone marrow donors made up the cohort. At the time of sampling, all cohort members were nominally healthy, though unrecorded immune exposures were likely present. The donor was CMV seropositive and belonged to the group of over 250 seropositive cohort members. A peripheral blood sample was collected from each donor, and TCR beta sequencing was performed on peripheral blood mononuclear cells. The Qiagen DNeasy Blood Extraction Kit was used to extract genomic DNA from the blood cell samples. The sequencing sample was made of PBMCs. The receptor was derived from a man between 40 and 49 years old in good health and CMV-seropositive. In this chain, TRBV7-9 is recombined with TRBJ1-2, and TRBD1 aligns with 8 junction nucleotides. Here is the DNA: TGTGCCAGCAGCTCGGGACAGGCACGACCCTATGGCTACACCTTC. It specifies CASSSGQARPYGYTF.